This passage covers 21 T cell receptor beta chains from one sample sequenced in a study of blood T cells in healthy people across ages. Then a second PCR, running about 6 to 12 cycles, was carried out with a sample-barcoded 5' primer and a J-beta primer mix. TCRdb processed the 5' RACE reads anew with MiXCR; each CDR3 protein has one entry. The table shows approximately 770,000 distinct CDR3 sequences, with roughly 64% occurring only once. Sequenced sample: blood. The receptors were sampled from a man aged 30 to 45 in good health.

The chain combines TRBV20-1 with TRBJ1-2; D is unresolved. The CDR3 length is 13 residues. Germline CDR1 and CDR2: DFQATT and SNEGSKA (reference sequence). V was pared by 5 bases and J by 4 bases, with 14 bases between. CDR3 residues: CSARPSGSYGYTF. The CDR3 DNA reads TGCAGTGCTCGTCCAAGTGGGAGCTATGGCTACACCTTC.

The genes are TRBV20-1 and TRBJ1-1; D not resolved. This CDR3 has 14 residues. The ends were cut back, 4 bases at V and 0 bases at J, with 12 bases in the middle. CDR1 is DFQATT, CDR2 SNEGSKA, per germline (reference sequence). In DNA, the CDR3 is TGCAGTGCTAAGTATGGAGCGGTGAACACTGAAGCTTTCTTT. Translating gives CSAKYGAVNTEAFF.

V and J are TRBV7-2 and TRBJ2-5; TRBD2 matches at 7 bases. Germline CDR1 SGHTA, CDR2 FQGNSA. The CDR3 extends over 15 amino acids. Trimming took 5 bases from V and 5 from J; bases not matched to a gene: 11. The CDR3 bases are TGTGCCAGCAGCACGGGGGGATCCAACCGGGAGACCCAGTACTTC. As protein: CASSTGGSNRETQYF. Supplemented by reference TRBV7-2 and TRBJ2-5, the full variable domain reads GAGVSQSPSNKVTEKGKDVELRCDPISGHTALYWYRQSLGQGLEFLIYFQGNSAPDKSGLPSDRFSAERTGGSVSTLTIQRTQQEDSAVYLCASSTGGSNRETQYFGPGTRLLVL.

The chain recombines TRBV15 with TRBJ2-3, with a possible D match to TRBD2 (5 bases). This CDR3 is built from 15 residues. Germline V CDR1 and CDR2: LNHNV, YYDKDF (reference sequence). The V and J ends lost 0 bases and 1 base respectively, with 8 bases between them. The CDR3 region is CATSRDGGGTDTQYF. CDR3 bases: TGTGCCACCAGCAGAGATGGAGGCGGCACAGATACGCAGTATTTT.

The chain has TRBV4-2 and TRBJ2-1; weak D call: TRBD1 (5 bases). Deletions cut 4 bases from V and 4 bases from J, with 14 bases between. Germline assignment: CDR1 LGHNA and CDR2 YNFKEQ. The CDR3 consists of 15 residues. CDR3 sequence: CASSRSRDGYNEQFF. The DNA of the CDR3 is TGTGCCAGCAGCCGATCCAGGGATGGGTACAATGAGCAGTTCTTC.

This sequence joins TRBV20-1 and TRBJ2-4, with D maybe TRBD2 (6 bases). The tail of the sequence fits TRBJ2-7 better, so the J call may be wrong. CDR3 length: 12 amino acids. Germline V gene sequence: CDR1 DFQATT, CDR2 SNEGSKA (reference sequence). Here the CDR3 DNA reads TGCAGTGCTAGGTGGAGGGCTTACGAGCAGTACTTC. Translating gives CSARWRAYEQYF.

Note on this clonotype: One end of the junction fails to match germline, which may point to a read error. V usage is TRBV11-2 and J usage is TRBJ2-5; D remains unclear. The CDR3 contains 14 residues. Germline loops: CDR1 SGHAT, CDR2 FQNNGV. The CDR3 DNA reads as TGCGCCAGCAGCTCAGACGGCCAGGCGGAGACCCAGTACTTC. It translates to CASSSDGQAETQYF. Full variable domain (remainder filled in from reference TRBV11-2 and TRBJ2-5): EAGVAQSPRYKIIEKRQSVAFWCNPISGHATLYWYQQILGQGPKLLIQFQNNGVVDDSQLPKDRFSAERLKGVDSTLKIQPAKLEDSAVYLCASSSDGQAETQYFGPGTRLLVL.

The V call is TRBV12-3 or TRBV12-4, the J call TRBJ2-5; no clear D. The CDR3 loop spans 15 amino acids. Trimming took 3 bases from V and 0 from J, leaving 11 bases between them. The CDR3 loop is CASSLGMGHQETQYF. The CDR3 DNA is TGTGCCAGCAGTTTGGGGATGGGCCACCAAGAGACCCAGTACTTC.

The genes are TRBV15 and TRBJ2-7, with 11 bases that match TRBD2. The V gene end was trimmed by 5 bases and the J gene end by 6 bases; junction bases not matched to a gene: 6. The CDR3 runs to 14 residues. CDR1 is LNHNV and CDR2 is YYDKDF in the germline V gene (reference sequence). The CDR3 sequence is CATSAGLAGGEQYF. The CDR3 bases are TGTGCCACCAGCGCAGGACTAGCGGGCGGCGAGCAGTACTTC.

CDR3 sequence (DNA): TGTGCCAGCACCGTACGGACAGGGTTCACTGAAGCTTTCTTT. Protein: CASTVRTGFTEAFF. V and J are TRBV7-9 and TRBJ1-1, with TRBD1 matching over 8 bases. Losses at the gene ends were 7 bases for V and 4 bases for J; bases not matched to a gene: 8. The CDR3 spans 14 residues. Germline CDR1 SEHNR, CDR2 FQNEAQ (reference sequence). Supplemented by reference TRBV7-9 and TRBJ1-1, the full variable domain reads DTGVSQNPRHKITKRGQNVTFRCDPISEHNRLYWYRQTLGQGPEFLTYFQNEAQLEKSRLLSDRFSAERPKGSFSTLEIQRTEQGDSAMYLCASTVRTGFTEAFFGQGTRLTVV.

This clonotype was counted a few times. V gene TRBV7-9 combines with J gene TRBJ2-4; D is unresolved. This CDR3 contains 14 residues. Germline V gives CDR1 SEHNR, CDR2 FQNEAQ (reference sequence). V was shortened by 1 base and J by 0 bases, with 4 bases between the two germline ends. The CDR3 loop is CASSLEGAKNIQYF. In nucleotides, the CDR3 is TGTGCCAGCAGCTTAGAGGGAGCCAAAAACATTCAGTACTTC.

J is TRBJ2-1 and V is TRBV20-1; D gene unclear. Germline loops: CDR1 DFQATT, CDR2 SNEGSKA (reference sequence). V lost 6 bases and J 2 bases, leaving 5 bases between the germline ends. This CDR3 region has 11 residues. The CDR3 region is CSAGPYNEQFF. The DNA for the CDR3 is TGCAGTGCCGGCCCCTACAATGAGCAGTTCTTC.

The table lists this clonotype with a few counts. CDR3 coding DNA: TGTGCCAGCAGACAGCTAGCGGGAGGGCTCGGAGAGACCCAGTACTTC. Amino acids: CASRQLAGGLGETQYF. The chain recombines TRBV6-6 with TRBJ2-5, with TRBD2 identical over 12 bases. CDR1 MNHNY and CDR2 SVGAGI come from the germline V gene (reference sequence). This CDR3 is 16 amino acids long. V lost 6 bases to trimming and J lost 4 bases; unmatched junction nucleotides: 9.

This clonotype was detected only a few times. CDR3 sequence reads: CASSQGYLVSTDTQYF. The CDR3 coding sequence is TGCGCCAGCAGCCAAGGATACTTGGTTAGCACAGATACGCAGTATTTT. The chain is built from TRBV4-1 and TRBJ2-3, with no clear D. The CDR3 has 16 residues. With 1 base removed from V and 0 bases from J, the gap between germline ends came to 11 bases. The V gene's germline CDR1 is MGHRA and CDR2 YSYEKL.

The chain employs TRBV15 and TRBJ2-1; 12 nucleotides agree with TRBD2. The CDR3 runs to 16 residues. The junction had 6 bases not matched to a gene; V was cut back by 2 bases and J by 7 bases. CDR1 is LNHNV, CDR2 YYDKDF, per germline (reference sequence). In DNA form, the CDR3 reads TGTGCCACCAGCAGACCTAGCGGGAGGGCCGGGAATGAGCAGTTCTTC. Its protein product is CATSRPSGRAGNEQFF. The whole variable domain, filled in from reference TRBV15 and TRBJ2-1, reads DAMVIQNPRYQVTQFGKPVTLSCSQTLNHNVMYWYQQKSSQAPKLLFHYYDKDFNNEADTPDNFQSRRPNTSFCFLDIRSPGLGDTAMYLCATSRPSGRAGNEQFFGPGTRLTVL.

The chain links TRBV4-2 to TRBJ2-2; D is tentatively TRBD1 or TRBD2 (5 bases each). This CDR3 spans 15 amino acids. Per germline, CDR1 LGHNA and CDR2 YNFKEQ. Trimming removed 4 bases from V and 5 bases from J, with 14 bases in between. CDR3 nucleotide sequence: TGTGCCAGCAGCCCTCGGGGCTTTACGACCGGGGAGCTGTTTTTT. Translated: CASSPRGFTTGELFF.

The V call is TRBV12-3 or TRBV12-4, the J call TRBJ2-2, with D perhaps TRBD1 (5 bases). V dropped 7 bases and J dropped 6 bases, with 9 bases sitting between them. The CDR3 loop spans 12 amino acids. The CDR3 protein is CASNPGSGELFF. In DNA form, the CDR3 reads TGTGCCAGCAACCCAGGGTCCGGGGAGCTGTTTTTT.

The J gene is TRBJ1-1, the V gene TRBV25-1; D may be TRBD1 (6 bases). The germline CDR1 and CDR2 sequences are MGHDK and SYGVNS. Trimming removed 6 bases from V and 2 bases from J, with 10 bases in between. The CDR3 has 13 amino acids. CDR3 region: CASRRGTNTEAFF. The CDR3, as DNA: TGTGCCAGCAGGAGGGGGACTAACACTGAAGCTTTCTTT.

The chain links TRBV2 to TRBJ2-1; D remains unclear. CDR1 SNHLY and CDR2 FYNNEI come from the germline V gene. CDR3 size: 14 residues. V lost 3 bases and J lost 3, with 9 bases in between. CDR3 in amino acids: CASSDRASYNEQFF. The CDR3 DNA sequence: TGTGCCAGCAGTGATCGGGCCAGCTACAATGAGCAGTTCTTC. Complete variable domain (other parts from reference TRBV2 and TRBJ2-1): EPEVTQTPSHQVTQMGQEVILRCVPISNHLYFYWYRQILGQKVEFLVSFYNNEISEKSEIFDDQFSVERPDGSNFTLKIRSTKLEDSAMYFCASSDRASYNEQFFGPGTRLTVL.

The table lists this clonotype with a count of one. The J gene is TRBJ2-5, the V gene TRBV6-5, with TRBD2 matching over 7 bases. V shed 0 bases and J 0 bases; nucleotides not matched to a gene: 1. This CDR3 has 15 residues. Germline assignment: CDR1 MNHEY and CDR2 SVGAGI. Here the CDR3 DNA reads TGTGCCAGCAGTTACTCTGCGGGGGACCAAGAGACCCAGTACTTC. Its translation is CASSYSAGDQETQYF.

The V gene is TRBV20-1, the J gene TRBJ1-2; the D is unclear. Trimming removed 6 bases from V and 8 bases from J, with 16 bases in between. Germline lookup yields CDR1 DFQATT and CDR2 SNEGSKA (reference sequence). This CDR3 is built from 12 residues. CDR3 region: CSARWGPYGYTF. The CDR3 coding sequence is TGCAGTGCCCGATGGGGTCCCTACGGCTACACCTTC.